Listed below are T cell receptor beta chains from one sample, sequenced in a study of patients and donors after allogeneic stem cell transplantation. TCRdb used MiXCR to reprocess the RT-PCR reads, holding one entry per CDR3 protein. The table records 400,000 to 450,000 distinct CDR3 sequences, roughly 17% of them present only once. Sequences were obtained from blood, either unsorted or a sorted T cell fraction (not recorded which). The receptors originated from a human donor who was either an allogeneic HSCT recipient or a stem cell or donor lymphocyte infusion donor (not recorded which). It is not recorded whose cells these are; they may come from a transplant donor. CDR3s include the opening cysteine and the closing phenylalanine or tryptophan. The D gene is left open where the match is weak. The size field is filled for only some rows; it gives once, few, many or a size class.

d_gene	abundance	v_gene	j_gene	CDR3nt	CDR3aa
NA	NA	TRBV24-1	TRBJ2-5	TGTGCCACCAGCGACTGGTTCCAAGAGACCCAGTACTTC	CATSDWFQETQYF
NA	NA	TRBV5-1	TRBJ1-1	TGCGCCAGCAGCTTGGAACGAAACACTGAAGCTTTCTTT	CASSLERNTEAFF
TRBD1	few	TRBV7-2	TRBJ2-7	TGTGCCAGCAGTCGACAGGGGGCGCGGTCCTACGAGCAGTACTTC	CASSRQGARSYEQYF
TRBD2	NA	TRBV24-1	TRBJ2-1	TGTGCCACCAGTGATTACCGGACTAGCGGGGCCACGAATGAGCAGTTCTTC	CATSDYRTSGATNEQFF
NA	few	TRBV20-1	TRBJ1-1	TGCAGTGCTAGGGCGTGGGAGAACACTGAAGCTTTCTTT	CSARAWENTEAFF
NA	many	TRBV4-3	TRBJ2-2	TGCGCCAGCAGCCAAGACCGAGGGTCGGCGAACACCGGGGAGCTGTTTTTT	CASSQDRGSANTGELFF
TRBD1	few	TRBV10-3	TRBJ1-3	TGTGCCATCGGGACAGCAGGAAACACCATATATTTT	CAIGTAGNTIYF
NA	NA	TRBV12-3/TRBV12-4	TRBJ1-4	TGTGCCAGCAGTAAGATCTTATGGGGGGAAGCAGCTAATGAAAAACTGTTTTTT	CASSKILWGEAANEKLFF
NA	NA	TRBV28	TRBJ2-3	TGTGCCAGCAGCCTACGGGGTCGTTCCACAGATACGCAGTATTTT	CASSLRGRSTDTQYF
NA	NA	TRBV20-1	TRBJ2-2	TGCAGTGCTAGTAAGGGGAGAAGGGCCGGGGAGCTGTTTTTT	CSASKGRRAGELFF
TRBD1	NA	TRBV12-3/TRBV12-4	TRBJ1-2	TGTGCCAGCAGAGAGACAGACAGGGCAGGTGGCTACACCTTC	CASRETDRAGGYTF
TRBD2	many	TRBV3-1	TRBJ2-2	TGTGCCAGCAGCCTAGGAACTTTTCCTAGCGGAACGAACACCGGGGAGCTGTTTTTT	CASSLGTFPSGTNTGELFF
NA	NA	TRBV6-6	TRBJ1-2	TGTGCCAGCAGTTGGGGGGTGGGCTATGGCTACACCTTC	CASSWGVGYGYTF
NA	many	TRBV2	TRBJ1-2	TGTGCCAGCAGTGAACTCGGGAGCGACTATGGCTACACCTTC	CASSELGSDYGYTF
NA	few	TRBV5-1	TRBJ2-5	TGCGCCAGCAGCGAGGGGACGCGCGGAAAGACCCAGTACTTC	CASSEGTRGKTQYF
NA	few	TRBV2	TRBJ2-3	TGTGCCAGCATGCTTGGGGGAACAGATACGCAGTATTTT	CASMLGGTDTQYF
TRBD2	few	TRBV20-1	TRBJ2-3	TGCAGTGCTGATACGACTAGCGGGAGATCAGATACGCAGTATTTT	CSADTTSGRSDTQYF
NA	NA	TRBV20-1	TRBJ1-3	TGCAGTGCTAGCCCAAACACAGGGTTCGGAAACACCATATATTTT	CSASPNTGFGNTIYF
TRBD1	few	TRBV2	TRBJ2-3	TGTGCCAGCACCTACAGGGACAGGGGGCGCACAGATACGCAGTATTTT	CASTYRDRGRTDTQYF
TRBD1	NA	TRBV20-1	TRBJ2-7	TGCAGTGCTAACGGGGACAGGGGGCTGGCCTACGAGCAGTACTTC	CSANGDRGLAYEQYF
NA	few	TRBV4-2	TRBJ2-7	TGTGCCAGCAGCCAAGAGACTACTCCCCCTCAGGAGCAGTACTTC	CASSQETTPPQEQYF
TRBD1	many	TRBV7-2	TRBJ1-3	TGTGCCAGCAGCTCAGGGGGAACCCCACGCTCTGGAAACACCATATATTTT	CASSSGGTPRSGNTIYF
TRBD1	few	TRBV3-1	TRBJ2-3	TGTGCCAGCACCGGGACAGGGGCGACAGATACGCAGTATTTT	CASTGTGATDTQYF
NA	many	TRBV12-3/TRBV12-4	TRBJ2-3	TGTGCCAGCAGTTCCCGCGTAGTAGATACGCAGTATTTT	CASSSRVVDTQYF
NA	NA	TRBV7-2	TRBJ2-5	TGTGCCAGCAGCTTATACAGGGCTAGCGGCAAAGAGACCCAGTACTTC	CASSLYRASGKETQYF
NA	NA	TRBV12-3/TRBV12-4	TRBJ1-2	TGTGCCAGCAGTCGAGCCACGGACGAGACATGGAGCTATGGCTACACCTTC	CASSRATDETWSYGYTF
TRBD1	NA	TRBV7-6	TRBJ1-1	TGTGCCAGCAGCGCCTCAACAGGGGGTGCTGAAGCTTTCTTT	CASSASTGGAEAFF
NA	many	TRBV24-1	TRBJ1-5	TGTGCCACCAGTGCGGGGGCGAAGAATCAGCCCCAGCATTTT	CATSAGAKNQPQHF
NA	NA	TRBV10-3	TRBJ2-2	TGTGCCATCAGTGCTTCCCCTGTTTTTACGGACACCGGGGAGCTGTTTTTT	CAISASPVFTDTGELFF
NA	many	TRBV4-2	TRBJ2-7	TGTGCCAGCAGCCCAACAGGAGACTACGAGCAGTACTTC	CASSPTGDYEQYF
NA	few	TRBV6-5	TRBJ2-7	TGTGCCAGCAGTTACGGGCAGTCCTACGAGCAGTACTTC	CASSYGQSYEQYF
NA	NA	TRBV4-3	TRBJ1-4	TGCGCCAGCAGGGACGATTCAGTAGGAGAAAAACTGTTTTTT	CASRDDSVGEKLFF
NA	few	TRBV12-5	TRBJ1-5	TGTGCTAGTGTTGTCGGACGGCCAAGAGATCAGCCCCAGCATTTT	CASVVGRPRDQPQHF
NA	NA	TRBV5-1	TRBJ1-1	TGCGCCAGCAGCTTGGCCGTCAGGGGGAACACTGAAGCTTTCTTT	CASSLAVRGNTEAFF
NA	NA	TRBV11-2	TRBJ2-2	TGTGCCAGCAGCCACCGGGTCGTCGGAGGGAACACCGGGGAGCTGTTTTTT	CASSHRVVGGNTGELFF
NA	few	TRBV7-3	TRBJ1-6	TGTGCCAGCAGCGACGGACGGGGGAGATCACCCCTCCACTTT	CASSDGRGRSPLHF
NA	few	TRBV9	TRBJ2-1	TGTGCCAGCAGCGTAGCCCCGGACCCAGCGGTGGGTGAGCAGTTCTTC	CASSVAPDPAVGEQFF
TRBD1	NA	TRBV20-1	TRBJ2-7	TGCAGTGCTAGAGACCAGGGGGCTGCCTACGAGCAGTACTTC	CSARDQGAAYEQYF
TRBD2	NA	TRBV30	TRBJ2-3	TGTGCCTGGAGTGTACGGCTAGCGGGAGCGGATACGCAGTATTTT	CAWSVRLAGADTQYF
NA	few	TRBV5-6	TRBJ2-7	TGTGCCAGCAGCTTGGACAGGGCCCACGAGCAGTACTTC	CASSLDRAHEQYF
TRBD2	few	TRBV5-1	TRBJ2-5	TGCGCCAGCAGCTCGGGACTAGCGGAGACCCAGTACTTC	CASSSGLAETQYF
NA	NA	TRBV5-1	TRBJ2-7	TGCGCCAGCAGCTTGCGGAGTTTATCCTACGAGCAGTACTTC	CASSLRSLSYEQYF
NA	NA	TRBV27	TRBJ2-1	TGTGCCAGCAGTTTCCTCCCCGGGCAGCATGAGCAGTTCTTC	CASSFLPGQHEQFF
TRBD1	NA	TRBV20-1	TRBJ2-3	TGCAGTGCGGGACAGGGGGACACATATACGCAGTATTTT	CSAGQGDTYTQYF
NA	few	TRBV20-1	TRBJ1-1	TGCAGTGCCAAACAGAACACTGAAGCTTTCTTT	CSAKQNTEAFF
TRBD1	few	TRBV5-1	TRBJ2-2	TGCGCCAGCAGCCCCGGACAGGGGGCGCGGAACACCGGGGAGCTGTTTTTT	CASSPGQGARNTGELFF
TRBD1	many	TRBV5-1	TRBJ2-1	TGCGCCAGCAGCTTGGAATCGGGACAGGGAAGAAATGAGCAGTTCTTC	CASSLESGQGRNEQFF
NA	few	TRBV12-3/TRBV12-4	TRBJ1-2	TGTGCCAGCAGTACGGTTAACTATGGCTACACCTTC	CASSTVNYGYTF
NA	NA	TRBV9	TRBJ2-7	TGTGCCAGCAGCCCCCTCCGACTAGGATACGAGCAGTACTTC	CASSPLRLGYEQYF